The 27 T cell receptor beta chains in this list originate from one sample, sequenced in a study of T cell changes during pregnancy in multiple sclerosis. Measured with immunoSEQ multiplex PCR; TCRdb has only the in-frame clones, and not every one. The data contain roughly 35,000 clones, 92% of them singletons. Sample: CD4+ T cells from peripheral blood mononuclear cells, taken after pregnancy. All receptors come from a female donor with multiple sclerosis, enrolled in a pregnancy study.

This chain connects TRBV11-2 to TRBJ2-7; D is perhaps TRBD2 (5 bases). The germline gives CDR1 SGHAT, CDR2 FQNNGV. The CDR3 covers 15 residues. V lost 1 base to trimming and J lost 3 bases, with 13 bases between them. This CDR3 reads CASSLAPSPVYEQYF. CDR3 bases: TGTGCCAGCAGCTTAGCGCCTAGCCCCGTCTACGAGCAGTACTTC.

This sequence joins TRBV19 and TRBJ1-5; TRBD1 is a possible D gene (6 bases). V lost 6 bases and J 4 bases, leaving 16 bases between the germline ends. Germline CDR1 is LNHDA and CDR2 is SQIVND (reference sequence). The CDR3 consists of 15 residues. The CDR3 loop is CASSATGQGNQPQHF. For the CDR3, the DNA is TGTGCCAGTAGCGCAACGGGACAAGGGAATCAGCCCCAGCATTTT.

V is TRBV4-1 and J is TRBJ2-3; perhaps TRBD1 as D (6 bases). The V gene's germline CDR1 is MGHRA and CDR2 YSYEKL. V lost 1 base, J lost 6 bases, and 23 bases lay in between. The CDR3 runs to 18 residues. The CDR3 region has the DNA TGCGCCAGCAGCCAAGGGGGTGCTACAGGGAAGATGGGGGATACGCAGTATTTT. It codes for CASSQGGATGKMGDTQYF.

V usage is TRBV6-5 and J usage is TRBJ2-3; the D gene is possibly TRBD2 (7 bases). The germline CDR1 and CDR2 sequences are MNHEY and SVGAGI. The ends were cut back, 7 bases at V and 1 base at J, with 12 bases in the middle. This CDR3 comprises 14 residues. The CDR3 DNA is TGTGCCAGCAAATGGGGGGGCGGCACAGATACGCAGTATTTT. Amino acid sequence: CASKWGGGTDTQYF.

The table lists this clone with a count of one. The chain couples TRBV19 to TRBJ1-2; perhaps TRBD1 as D (6 bases). The CDR3 is 13 amino acids. Deletions cut 7 bases from V and 4 bases from J, with 13 bases between. CDR1 and CDR2 from the germline V gene are LNHDA and SQIVND (reference sequence). CDR3 residues: CASNPGHFYGYTF. The CDR3 DNA reads as TGTGCCAGTAACCCGGGACACTTCTATGGCTACACCTTC.

The chain employs TRBV29-1 and TRBJ2-7, with D possibly matching TRBD1 (5 bases). Germline CDR1 SQVTM, CDR2 ANQGSEA. The CDR3 has 12 amino acids. V shed 4 bases and J shed 2 bases, with 9 bases lying between them. CDR3 nucleotides: TGCAGCGTTGTAAGCAGGGCCTACGAGCAGTACTTC. Protein sequence: CSVVSRAYEQYF.

This rearrangement joins TRBV30 to TRBJ2-2; D is unresolved. The CDR3 spans 14 residues. CDR1 GTSNPN and CDR2 SVGIG come from the germline V gene (reference sequence). V was shortened by 3 bases and J by 0 bases, with 8 bases between the two germline ends. CDR3 sequence: CAWRNSANTGELFF. DNA for the CDR3: TGTGCCTGGAGGAACAGTGCGAACACCGGGGAGCTGTTTTTT. The entire variable domain, with the rest obtained from reference TRBV30 and TRBJ2-2, is as follows: SQTIHQWPATLVQPVGSPLSLECTVEGTSNPNLYWYRQAAGRGLQLLFYSVGIGQISSEVPQNLSASRPQDRQFILSSKKLLLSDSGFYLCAWRNSANTGELFFGEGSRLTVL.

V and J are TRBV20-1 and TRBJ1-3; unclear D gene. V was pared by 6 bases and J by 4 bases, with 7 bases between. Germline CDR1 and CDR2: DFQATT and SNEGSKA (reference sequence). The CDR3 is 11 amino acids. The CDR3 sequence is CSAPRGNTIYF. The DNA for the CDR3 is TGCAGTGCCCCCAGGGGAAACACCATATATTTT.

The chain recombines TRBV18 with TRBJ1-2; the D is unclear. Deletions cut 5 bases from V and 8 bases from J, with 12 bases between. Per the germline V gene, CDR1 is KGHSH and CDR2 is LQKENI. This CDR3 has 12 residues. CDR3 protein: CASSSGGHGYTF. The CDR3 DNA reads as TGTGCCAGCTCATCCGGTGGGCACGGCTACACCTTC.

This clone was seen a handful of times. The gene calls are TRBV7-8 and TRBJ1-4; no clear D. Trimming took off 2 bases at V and 1 base at J, with 14 bases between the two ends. Germline values: CDR1 SGHVS, CDR2 FQNEAQ. The CDR3 consists of 17 residues. As DNA, the CDR3 is TGTGCCAGCAGCTTAAGAGAAAAACTCGGAACTAATGAAAAACTGTTTTTT. Translation: CASSLREKLGTNEKLFF. The full variable domain, with the rest looked up from reference TRBV7-8 and TRBJ1-4, is GAGVSQSPRYKVAKRGQDVALRCDPISGHVSLFWYQQALGQGPEFLTYFQNEAQLDKSGLPSDRFFAERPEGSVSTLKIQRTQQEDSAVYLCASSLREKLGTNEKLFFGSGTQLSVL.

The CDR3 nucleotides read TGTGCCAGCAGTGAAATACCGTTTCGGGTAAGGGGAACAGATACGCAGTATTTT. Its protein product is CASSEIPFRVRGTDTQYF. This chain joins TRBV6-1 and TRBJ2-3; D is perhaps TRBD1 (5 bases). Per germline, CDR1 MNHNS and CDR2 SASEGT. This CDR3 spans 18 amino acids. The V end lost 2 bases, the J end lost 3 bases, and 21 bases lay between the germline ends.

The chain recombines TRBV7-6 with TRBJ1-2, with a tentative D call TRBD1 (6 bases). Deletions cut 5 bases from V and 2 bases from J, with 18 bases between. This CDR3 comprises 16 residues. Germline lookup yields CDR1 SGHVS and CDR2 FNYEAQ. CDR3 sequence reads: CASSANQGNINYGYTF. CDR3 sequence (DNA): TGTGCCAGCAGCGCAAACCAGGGGAATATCAACTATGGCTACACCTTC.

The rearrangement uses TRBV28 and TRBJ2-2, with TRBD2 identical over 14 bases. This CDR3 is built from 15 residues. After removal of 8 bases from V and 4 bases from J, the junction contained 3 bases not matched to a gene. CDR1 is MDHEN, CDR2 SYDVKM, per germline. Written as DNA, the CDR3 is TGTGCCAGCTTGACTAGCGGGAGGGGCACCGGGGAGCTGTTTTTT. It encodes CASLTSGRGTGELFF.

The chain links TRBV5-4 to TRBJ1-2, with 10 bases aligning to TRBD1. Germline V gene sequence: CDR1 SGHNT, CDR2 YYREEE (reference sequence). J gave up 8 bases and V 2 bases, and 15 bases lay outside the gene matches. CDR3 length: 17 amino acids. This chain's CDR3 is CASSFDRGRKTRLGYTF. The DNA of the CDR3 is TGTGCCAGCAGCTTCGACAGGGGGCGAAAAACAAGGTTGGGCTACACCTTC.

V and J are TRBV19 and TRBJ2-5; 9 nucleotides align to TRBD1. The ends lost 5 bases at V and 5 bases at J; junction bases unmatched: 6. The CDR3 loop spans 14 amino acids. Germline values: CDR1 LNHDA, CDR2 SQIVND (reference sequence). DNA of the CDR3: TGTGCCAGTAGTTGGAAGGGACAGGGCGAGACCCAGTACTTC. This translates into CASSWKGQGETQYF.

The chain employs TRBV28 and TRBJ2-3; 8 bases are shared with TRBD2. The CDR3 loop spans 14 amino acids. CDR1 and CDR2 from the germline V gene are MDHEN and SYDVKM. Trimming removed 5 bases from V and 2 bases from J; junction bases left unmatched: 3. CDR3 in DNA: TGTGCCAGCAGTCGGGGGGGGATCACAGATACGCAGTATTTT. Translation gives CASSRGGITDTQYF.

The V call is TRBV5-4, the J call TRBJ2-5; weak D call: TRBD2 (7 bases). CDR1 is SGHNT, CDR2 YYREEE, per germline (reference sequence). Trimming cost V 2 bases and J 5 bases, with 19 bases left between them. The CDR3 runs to 16 residues. CDR3 DNA sequence: TGTGCCAGCAGCTTCTGGGGGGGGGCCGGGTTGGAGACCCAGTACTTC. Translated, it gives CASSFWGGAGLETQYF.

The chain employs TRBV5-1 and TRBJ2-5; TRBD2 might be the D (6 bases). The germline V and J ends were trimmed by 3 bases and 1 base, with 10 bases remaining between them. The CDR3 is made up of 14 amino acids. CDR1 and CDR2 from the germline V gene are SGHRS and YFSETQ. The CDR3 spells CASSYGGLQETQYF. The CDR3 bases are TGCGCCAGCAGCTACGGGGGTCTCCAAGAGACCCAGTACTTC.

This rearrangement joins TRBV27 to TRBJ2-7; 8 positions match TRBD1. The germline gives CDR1 MNHEY, CDR2 SMNVEV (reference sequence). The trim removed 6 bases at V and 4 bases at J, leaving 14 bases unmatched. The CDR3 is made up of 16 amino acids. This CDR3 is CASSHIPGGPSYEQYF. The DNA for the CDR3 is TGTGCCAGCAGCCACATCCCAGGGGGCCCGAGTTACGAGCAGTACTTC.

The genes are TRBV7-2 and TRBJ1-2, with a weak D call TRBD1 (6 bases). Germline V lookup: CDR1 SGHTA, CDR2 FQGNSA. V was pared by 6 bases and J by 6 bases, with 20 bases between. This CDR3 contains 15 residues. CDR3 in amino acids: CASRDIVRGLHGYTF. CDR3 nucleotides: TGTGCCAGCAGAGACATTGTTAGGGGGTTGCATGGCTACACCTTC.

This clone was observed a handful of times. This chain links TRBV4-1 with TRBJ1-1; D might be TRBD1 (6 bases). Germline V gene data show CDR1 as MGHRA and CDR2 as YSYEKL. With 0 bases removed from V and 1 base from J, the gap between germline ends came to 12 bases. The CDR3 consists of 16 residues. CDR3 coding DNA: TGCGCCAGCAGCCAAGAGCCAGGGGCTCGGAACACTGAAGCTTTCTTT. Amino acid sequence: CASSQEPGARNTEAFF.

The chain combines TRBV6-5 with TRBJ2-7; 7 nucleotides match TRBD2. This CDR3 comprises 15 residues. Germline V gene data show CDR1 as MNHEY and CDR2 as SVGAGI. With 2 bases clipped from V and 2 bases from J, the junction kept 6 bases outside the gene matches. CDR3 sequence reads: CASSYRASGTYEQYF. The CDR3 bases are TGTGCCAGCAGTTACCGCGCTAGCGGCACCTACGAGCAGTACTTC.

The rearrangement links TRBV5-1 to TRBJ2-3, with 12 bases lining up with TRBD2. V trimming: 4 bases; J trimming: 0 bases; junction bases outside the gene matches: 6. The CDR3 is 17 residues long. From germline, CDR1 is SGHRS and CDR2 YFSETQ. The CDR3 nucleotides are TGCGCCAGCAGCGTTGCTAGCGGGAGGGCGAGCACAGATACGCAGTATTTT. Protein product: CASSVASGRASTDTQYF.

The rearrangement joins TRBV18 to TRBJ2-4, with a possible D match to TRBD2 (5 bases). Trimming removed 2 bases at V and 8 bases at J, with 13 bases between. This CDR3 is 14 amino acids long. Germline lookup yields CDR1 KGHSH and CDR2 LQKENI. The CDR3 reads CASSPARGLDIQYF. The CDR3 DNA follows: TGTGCCAGCTCACCAGCCCGCGGGCTTGACATTCAGTACTTC.

This chain uses TRBV2 with TRBJ2-6; D is uncertain. Germline CDR1 is SNHLY and CDR2 is FYNNEI. This CDR3 spans 16 amino acids. The germline V and J ends were trimmed by 4 bases and 1 base, with 11 bases remaining between them. The CDR3 region is CASSAERGSGANVLTF. The CDR3 DNA sequence: TGTGCCAGCAGTGCAGAGAGAGGATCTGGGGCCAACGTCCTGACTTTC.

The chain carries TRBV7-8 and TRBJ1-3; 9 positions agree with TRBD1. CDR1 is SGHVS and CDR2 is FQNEAQ in the germline V gene. Trimming cost V 2 bases and J 6 bases; bases outside gene matches: 2. CDR3 size: 14 residues. The CDR3 DNA reads TGTGCCAGCAGCTTAACAGGGGGCGTAAACACCATATATTTT. Translation gives CASSLTGGVNTIYF.

This chain uses TRBV4-1 with TRBJ1-6; D gene unclear. With 2 bases removed from V and 5 bases from J, the gap between germline ends came to 19 bases. CDR1 and CDR2 (germline): MGHRA, YSYEKL. The CDR3 is 18 amino acids. This CDR3 reads CASSQIQARAGNNSPLHF. CDR3 bases: TGCGCCAGCAGCCAAATTCAAGCCCGCGCGGGAAATAATTCACCCCTCCACTTT.